This section outlines one T cell receptor (beta chain) sequence together with its context. Antigen specificity is unknown. The sample is drawn from a study of CD8+ T cells in alopecia areata. About the study: Patients took tofacitinib for 6 to 18 months, followed by 6 drug-free months. Overall study findings and caveats: Only one nonresponder was present, which leaves the link between baseline CD8+ expansion and response uncertain. More clonal than normal scalp was lesional scalp, particularly alopecia totalis/universalis.

Extraction and reverse transcription of RNA yielded cDNA as the sequencing template. The protocol was immunoSEQ multiplex PCR, while the TCRdb copy is restricted to in-frame clones and leaves out a portion. The table lists 60,000 to 85,000 clones, around 60% of them singletons, with about a quarter in the top ten. With V trimmed by 5 bases and J by 0 bases, 6 bases remained unmatched. Germline assignment: CDR1 GTSNPN and CDR2 SVGIG (reference sequence). The CDR3 extends over 15 amino acids. As to treatment: oral pan-JAK inhibitor, 5-10 mg twice daily. Researchers took lesional scalp punch biopsies and peripheral blood from people who were alopecia areata patients.

The receptor was isolated from a human donor with alopecia areata. The V gene is TRBV30, the J gene TRBJ2-1, with TRBD2 matching over 8 bases. Sequencing used CD8+ T cells sorted from blood, obtained at week 24, from a patient treated with tofacitinib. This CDR3 reads CAWSGGTSSYNEQFF. CDR3 sequence (DNA): TGTGCCTGGTCTGGTGGGACTAGCTCCTACAATGAGCAGTTCTTC.